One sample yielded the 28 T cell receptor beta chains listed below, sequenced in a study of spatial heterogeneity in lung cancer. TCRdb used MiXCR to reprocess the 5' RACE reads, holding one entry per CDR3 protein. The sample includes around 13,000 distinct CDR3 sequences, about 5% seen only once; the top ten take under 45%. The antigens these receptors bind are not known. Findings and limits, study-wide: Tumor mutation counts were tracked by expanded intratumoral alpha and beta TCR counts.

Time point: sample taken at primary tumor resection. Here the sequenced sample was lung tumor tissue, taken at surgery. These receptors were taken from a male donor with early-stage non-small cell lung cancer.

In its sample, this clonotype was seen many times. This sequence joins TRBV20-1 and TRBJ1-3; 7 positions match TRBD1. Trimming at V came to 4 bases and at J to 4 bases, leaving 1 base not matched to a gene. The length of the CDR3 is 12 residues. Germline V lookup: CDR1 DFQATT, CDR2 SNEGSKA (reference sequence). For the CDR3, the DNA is TGCAGTGCTATGGGACAGGGAAACACCATATATTTT. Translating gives CSAMGQGNTIYF.

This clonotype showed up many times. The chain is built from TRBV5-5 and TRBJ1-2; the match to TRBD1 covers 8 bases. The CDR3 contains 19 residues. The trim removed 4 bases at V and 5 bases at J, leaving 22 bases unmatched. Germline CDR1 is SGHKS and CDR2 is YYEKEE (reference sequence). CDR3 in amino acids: CASSPNHPTGVGSRYGYTF. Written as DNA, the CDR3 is TGTGCCAGCAGCCCGAACCACCCGACAGGGGTGGGTTCTCGTTATGGCTACACCTTC.

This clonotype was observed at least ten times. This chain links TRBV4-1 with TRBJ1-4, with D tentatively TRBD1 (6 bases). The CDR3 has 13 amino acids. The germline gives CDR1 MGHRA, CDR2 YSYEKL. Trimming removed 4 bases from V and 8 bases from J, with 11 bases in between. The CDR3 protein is CASSLFRGEKLFF. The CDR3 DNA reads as TGCGCCAGCAGCCTTTTCAGGGGCGAAAAACTGTTTTTT.

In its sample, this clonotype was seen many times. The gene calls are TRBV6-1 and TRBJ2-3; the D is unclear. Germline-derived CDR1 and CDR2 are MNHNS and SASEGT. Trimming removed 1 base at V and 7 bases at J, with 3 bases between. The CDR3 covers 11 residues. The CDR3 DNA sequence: TGTGCCAGCAGTGAAGGGTATACGCAGTATTTT. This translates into CASSEGYTQYF.

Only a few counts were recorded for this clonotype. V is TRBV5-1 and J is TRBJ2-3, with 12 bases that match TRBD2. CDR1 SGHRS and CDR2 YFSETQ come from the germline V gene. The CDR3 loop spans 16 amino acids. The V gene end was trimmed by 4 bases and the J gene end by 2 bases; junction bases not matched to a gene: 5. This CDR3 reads CASSIRTSGNTDTQYF. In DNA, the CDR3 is TGCGCCAGCAGCATCAGGACTAGCGGGAACACAGATACGCAGTATTTT.

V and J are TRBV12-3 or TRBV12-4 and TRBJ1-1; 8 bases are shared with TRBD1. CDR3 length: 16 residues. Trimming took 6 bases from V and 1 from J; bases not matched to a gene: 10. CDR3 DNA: TGTGCCAGCAGGCCACAGGGGGGTTCTGCGAACACTGAAGCTTTCTTT. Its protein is CASRPQGGSANTEAFF.

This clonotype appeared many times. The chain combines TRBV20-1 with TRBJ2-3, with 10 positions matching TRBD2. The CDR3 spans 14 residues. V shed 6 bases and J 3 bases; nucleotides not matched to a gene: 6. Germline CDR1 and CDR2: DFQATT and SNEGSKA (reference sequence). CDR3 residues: CSASTSGITDTQYF. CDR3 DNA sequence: TGCAGTGCCAGTACTAGCGGGATAACAGATACGCAGTATTTT.

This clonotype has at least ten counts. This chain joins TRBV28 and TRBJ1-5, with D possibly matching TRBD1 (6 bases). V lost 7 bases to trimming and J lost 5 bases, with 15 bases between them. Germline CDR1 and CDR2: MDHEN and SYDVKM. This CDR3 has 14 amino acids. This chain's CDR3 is CASNGAGDHQPQHF. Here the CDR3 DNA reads TGTGCCAGCAATGGGGCAGGGGACCATCAGCCCCAGCATTTT.

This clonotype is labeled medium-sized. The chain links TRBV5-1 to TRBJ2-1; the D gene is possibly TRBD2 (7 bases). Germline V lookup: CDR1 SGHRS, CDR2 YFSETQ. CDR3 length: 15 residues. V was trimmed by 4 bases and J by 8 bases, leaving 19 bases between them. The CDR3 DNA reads TGCGCCAGCAGCGTGTCCGCGGGGGCCGTCGATGAGCAGTTCTTC. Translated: CASSVSAGAVDEQFF.

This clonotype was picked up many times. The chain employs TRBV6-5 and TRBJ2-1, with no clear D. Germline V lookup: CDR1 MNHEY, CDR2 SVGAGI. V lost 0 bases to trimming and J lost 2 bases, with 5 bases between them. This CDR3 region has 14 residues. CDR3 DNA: TGTGCCAGCAGTTACTCGCGAACCTACAATGAGCAGTTCTTC. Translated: CASSYSRTYNEQFF.

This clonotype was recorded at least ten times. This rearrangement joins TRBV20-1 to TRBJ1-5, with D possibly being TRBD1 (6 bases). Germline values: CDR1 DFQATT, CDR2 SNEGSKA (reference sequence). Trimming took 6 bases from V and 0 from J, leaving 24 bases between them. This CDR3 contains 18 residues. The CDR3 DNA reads TGCAGTGCAGTCGGTCCAGATAAAGGGGGATCTAGCAATCAGCCCCAGCATTTT. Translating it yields CSAVGPDKGGSSNQPQHF.

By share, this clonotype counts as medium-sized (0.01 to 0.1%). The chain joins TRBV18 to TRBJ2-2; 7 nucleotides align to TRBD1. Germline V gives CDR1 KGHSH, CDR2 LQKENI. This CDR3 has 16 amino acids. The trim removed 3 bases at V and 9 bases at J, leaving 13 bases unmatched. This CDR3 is CASSPPGQALTRELFF. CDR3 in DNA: TGTGCCAGCTCACCTCCTGGACAGGCGCTGACGAGGGAGCTGTTTTTT.

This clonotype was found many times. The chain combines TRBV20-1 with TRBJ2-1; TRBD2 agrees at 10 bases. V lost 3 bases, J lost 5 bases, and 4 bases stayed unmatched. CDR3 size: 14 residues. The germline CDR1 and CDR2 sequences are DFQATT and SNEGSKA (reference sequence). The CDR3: CSARRTSGNNEQFF. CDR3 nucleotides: TGCAGTGCTAGGAGGACTAGCGGAAACAATGAGCAGTTCTTC.

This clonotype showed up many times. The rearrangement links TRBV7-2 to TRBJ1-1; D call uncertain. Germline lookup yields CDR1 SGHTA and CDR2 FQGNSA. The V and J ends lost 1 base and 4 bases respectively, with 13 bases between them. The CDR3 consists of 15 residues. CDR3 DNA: TGTGCCAGCAGCTTAGGATCAAGGGTAGGCACTGAAGCTTTCTTT. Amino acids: CASSLGSRVGTEAFF.

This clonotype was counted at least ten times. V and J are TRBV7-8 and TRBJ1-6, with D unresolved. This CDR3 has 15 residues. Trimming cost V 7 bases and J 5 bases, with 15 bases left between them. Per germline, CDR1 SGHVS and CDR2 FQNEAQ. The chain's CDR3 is CASTQRAPHNSPLHF. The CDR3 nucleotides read TGTGCCAGCACCCAGAGGGCACCTCATAATTCACCCCTCCACTTT.

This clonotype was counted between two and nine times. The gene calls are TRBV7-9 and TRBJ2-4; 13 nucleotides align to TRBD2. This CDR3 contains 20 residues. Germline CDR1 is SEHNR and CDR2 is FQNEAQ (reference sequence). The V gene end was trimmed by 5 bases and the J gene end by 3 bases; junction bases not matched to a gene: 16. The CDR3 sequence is CASSRRGLAGPEGVKNIQYF. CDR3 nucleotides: TGTGCCAGCAGCCGACGGGGACTAGCGGGACCCGAGGGAGTCAAAAACATTCAGTACTTC.

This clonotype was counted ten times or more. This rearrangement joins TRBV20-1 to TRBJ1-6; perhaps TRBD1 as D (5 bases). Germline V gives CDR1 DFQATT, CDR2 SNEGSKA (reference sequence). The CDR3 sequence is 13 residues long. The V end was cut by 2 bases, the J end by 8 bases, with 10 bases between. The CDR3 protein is CSARRGVDSPLHF. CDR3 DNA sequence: TGCAGTGCTAGAAGAGGGGTAGATTCACCCCTCCACTTT.

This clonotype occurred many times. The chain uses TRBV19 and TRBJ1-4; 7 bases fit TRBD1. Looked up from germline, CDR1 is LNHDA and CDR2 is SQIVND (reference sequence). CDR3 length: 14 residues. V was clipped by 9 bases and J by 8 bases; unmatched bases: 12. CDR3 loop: CASAEGGGGEKLFF. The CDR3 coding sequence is TGTGCCAGCGCCGAAGGGGGCGGTGGAGAAAAACTGTTTTTT.

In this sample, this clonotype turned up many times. In nucleotides, the CDR3 is TGCAGTGCTAGAGCAGAGACTAGCACAGATACGCAGTATTTT. Translated: CSARAETSTDTQYF. The chain links TRBV20-1 to TRBJ2-3; D is unclear. Germline V gene sequence: CDR1 DFQATT, CDR2 SNEGSKA (reference sequence). V lost 1 base and J lost 0, with 8 bases in between. CDR3 length: 14 residues.

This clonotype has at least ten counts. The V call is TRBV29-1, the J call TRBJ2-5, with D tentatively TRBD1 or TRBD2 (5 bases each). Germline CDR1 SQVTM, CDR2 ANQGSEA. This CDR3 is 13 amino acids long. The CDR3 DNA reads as TGCAGTATAACCCGGGGCCTGGGAGAGACCCAGTACTTC. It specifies CSITRGLGETQYF.

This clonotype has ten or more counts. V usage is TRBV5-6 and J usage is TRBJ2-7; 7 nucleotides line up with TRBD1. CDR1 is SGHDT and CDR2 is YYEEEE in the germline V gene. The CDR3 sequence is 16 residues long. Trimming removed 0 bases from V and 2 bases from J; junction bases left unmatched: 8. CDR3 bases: TGTGCCAGCAGCTTGGAGGCAGGGGGTGACCCCTACGAGCAGTACTTC. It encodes CASSLEAGGDPYEQYF. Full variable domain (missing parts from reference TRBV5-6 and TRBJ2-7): DAGVTQSPTHLIKTRGQQVTLRCSPKSGHDTVSWYQQALGQGPQFIFQYYEEEERQRGNFPDRFSGHQFPNYSSELNVNALLLGDSALYLCASSLEAGGDPYEQYFGPGTRLTVT.

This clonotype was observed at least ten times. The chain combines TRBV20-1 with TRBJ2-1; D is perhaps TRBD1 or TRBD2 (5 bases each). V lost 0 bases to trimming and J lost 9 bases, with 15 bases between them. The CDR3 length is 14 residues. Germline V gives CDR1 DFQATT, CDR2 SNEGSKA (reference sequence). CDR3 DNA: TGCAGTGCTAGAGAGGGGGTTGTGAGATTTGAGCAGTTCTTC. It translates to CSAREGVVRFEQFF.

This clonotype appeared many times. The CDR3 DNA reads as TGCGCCAGCAGCTTGGCCGGGCCAGGGATCAACGAGCAGTACGTC. Translation gives CASSLAGPGINEQYV. The chain joins TRBV5-1 to TRBJ2-7, with D perhaps matching TRBD1 (5 bases). Deletions cut 0 bases from V and 5 bases from J, with 15 bases between. The CDR3 extends over 15 amino acids. Germline V gene sequence: CDR1 SGHRS, CDR2 YFSETQ.

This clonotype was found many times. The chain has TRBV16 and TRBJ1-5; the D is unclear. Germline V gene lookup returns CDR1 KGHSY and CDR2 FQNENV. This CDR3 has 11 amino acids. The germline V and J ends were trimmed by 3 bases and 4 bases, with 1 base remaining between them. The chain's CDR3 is CASSQNQPQHF. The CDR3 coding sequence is TGTGCCAGCAGCCAGAATCAGCCCCAGCATTTT.

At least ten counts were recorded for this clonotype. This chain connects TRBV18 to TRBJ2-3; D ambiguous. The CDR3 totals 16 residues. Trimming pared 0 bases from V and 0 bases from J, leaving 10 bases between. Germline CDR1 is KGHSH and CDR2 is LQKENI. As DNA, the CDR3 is TGTGCCAGCTCACCACCGATAGACTCTAGCACAGATACGCAGTATTTT. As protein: CASSPPIDSSTDTQYF.

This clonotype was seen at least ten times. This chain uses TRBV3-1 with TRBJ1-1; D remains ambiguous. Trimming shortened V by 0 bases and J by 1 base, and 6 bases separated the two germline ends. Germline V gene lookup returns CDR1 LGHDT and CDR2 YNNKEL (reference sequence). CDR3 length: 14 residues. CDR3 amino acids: CASSQEEANTEAFF. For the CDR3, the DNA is TGTGCCAGCAGCCAAGAGGAGGCGAACACTGAAGCTTTCTTT.

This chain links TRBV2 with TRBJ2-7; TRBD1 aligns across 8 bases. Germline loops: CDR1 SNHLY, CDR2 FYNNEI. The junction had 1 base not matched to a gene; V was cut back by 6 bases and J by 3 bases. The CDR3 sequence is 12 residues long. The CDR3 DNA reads TGTGCCAGCAGGGGACAGGTCTACGAGCAGTACGTC. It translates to CASRGQVYEQYV.

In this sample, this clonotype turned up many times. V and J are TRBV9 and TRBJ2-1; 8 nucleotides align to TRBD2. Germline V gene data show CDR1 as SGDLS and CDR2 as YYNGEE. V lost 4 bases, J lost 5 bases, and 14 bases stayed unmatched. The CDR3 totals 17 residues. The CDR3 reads CASSSSVGTSNHNEQFF. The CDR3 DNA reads TGTGCCAGCAGCTCCTCTGTCGGGACTAGTAATCACAATGAGCAGTTCTTC.